This T cell receptor (beta chain) appears in the sequencing data of a study of shared clonotypes between healthy human individuals. Overall study findings and caveats: Among non-shared clonotypes, generation probabilities were lower than among those shared by all four donors.

The table came from immunoSEQ multiplex PCR; TCRdb's copy has only in-frame clones and leaves some out. The repertoire holds 2 million to 2.5 million clones, 95% seen once, with over 0.1% in the top ten. Trimming took off 2 bases at V and 4 bases at J, with 3 bases between the two ends. The CDR3 extends over 12 amino acids. Germline-derived CDR1 and CDR2 are SNHLY and FYNNEI. CD45RA-negative memory and CD45RA+ naive subsets were split from the CD4+ cells. About this clone itself: The antigen remains undetermined.

The sequence derives from a man aged 18 to 35 in good health. The rearrangement uses TRBV2 and TRBJ1-3; D is undetermined. The specimen sequenced was naive CD4+ T cells sorted from blood. Subset meaning: CD45RA+ positively selected. Here the CDR3 DNA reads TGTGCCAGCAGTGAACCCGGAAACACCATATATTTT. It yields the protein CASSEPGNTIYF. Combining the CDR3 with reference TRBV2 and TRBJ1-3 gives the whole variable domain EPEVTQTPSHQVTQMGQEVILRCVPISNHLYFYWYRQILGQKVEFLVSFYNNEISEKSEIFDDQFSVERPDGSNFTLKIRSTKLEDSAMYFCASSEPGNTIYFGEGSWLTVV.